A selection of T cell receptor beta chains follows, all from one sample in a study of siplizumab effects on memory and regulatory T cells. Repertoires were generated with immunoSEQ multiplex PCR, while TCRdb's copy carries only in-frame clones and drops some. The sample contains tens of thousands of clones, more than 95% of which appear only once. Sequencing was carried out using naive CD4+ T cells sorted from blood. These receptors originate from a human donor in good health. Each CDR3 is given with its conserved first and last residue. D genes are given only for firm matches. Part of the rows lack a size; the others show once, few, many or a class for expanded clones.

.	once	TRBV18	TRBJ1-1	CASSPPAVLNTEAFF	TGTGCCAGCTCACCACCGGCAGTCCTGAACACTGAAGCTTTCTTT
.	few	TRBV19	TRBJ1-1	CASTAALLGTEAFF	TGTGCCAGTACCGCTGCCCTCTTGGGCACTGAAGCTTTCTTT
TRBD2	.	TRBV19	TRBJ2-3	CATRAGGALDTQYF	TGTGCTACTCGGGCCGGGGGGGCCTTAGATACGCAGTATTTT
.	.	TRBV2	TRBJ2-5	CASSEASVGMVTQYF	TGTGCCAGCAGTGAAGCCTCGGTAGGGATGGTGACCCAGTACTTC
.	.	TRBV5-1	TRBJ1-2	CASSLALGRGYGYTF	TGCGCCAGCAGCTTGGCCCTCGGACGGGGCTATGGCTACACCTTC
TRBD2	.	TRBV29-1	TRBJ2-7	CSVAGLAGVEQYF	TGCAGCGTTGCGGGACTAGCGGGAGTCGAGCAGTACTTC
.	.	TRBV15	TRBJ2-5	CATRRGQSQETQYF	TGTGCCACCAGGCGCGGGCAGTCGCAAGAGACCCAGTACTTC
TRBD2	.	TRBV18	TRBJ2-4	CASSPLLAGALAKNIQYF	TGTGCCAGCTCACCCCTTCTAGCGGGGGCTCTAGCCAAAAACATTCAGTACTTC
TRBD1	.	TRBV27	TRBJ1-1	CASSLFFPTGNAFF	TGTGCCAGCAGTTTATTTTTTCCGACAGGGAACGCTTTCTTT
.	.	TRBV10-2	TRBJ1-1	CASSGSEAGEAFF	TGCGCCAGCAGTGGGTCGGAGGCGGGTGAAGCTTTCTTT
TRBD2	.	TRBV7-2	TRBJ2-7	CASSSSGGLTYEQYF	TGTGCCAGCAGCTCTAGCGGGGGACTCACCTACGAGCAGTACTTC
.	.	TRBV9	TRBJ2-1	CASSVASFSYNEQFF	TGTGCCAGCAGCGTAGCTAGCTTCTCCTACAATGAGCAGTTCTTC
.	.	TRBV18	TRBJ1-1	CASSADRNTEAFF	TGTGCCAGCTCAGCTGACAGAAACACTGAAGCTTTCTTT
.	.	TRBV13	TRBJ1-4	CASSSSSEPNEKLFF	TGTGCCAGCAGCTCTAGTTCGGAACCTAATGAAAAACTGTTTTTT
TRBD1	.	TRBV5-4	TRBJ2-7	CASRRDRGMSEQYF	TGTGCCAGCAGGCGGGACAGGGGAATGAGTGAGCAGTACTTC
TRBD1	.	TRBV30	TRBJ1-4	CAWQGGGEKLFF	TGTGCCTGGCAGGGGGGAGGTGAAAAACTGTTTTTT
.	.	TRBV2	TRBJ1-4	CASSGTANEKLFF	TGTGCCAGCAGTGGAACAGCTAATGAAAAACTGTTTTTT
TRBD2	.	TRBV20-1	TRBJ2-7	CSGTSGHEQYF	TGCAGTGGGACTAGCGGGCACGAGCAGTACTTC
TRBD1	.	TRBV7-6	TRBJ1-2	CASSFRDRFYGYTF	TGTGCCAGCAGCTTCCGGGACAGGTTCTATGGCTACACCTTC
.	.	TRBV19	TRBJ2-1	CASSPRRGSIPYNEQFF	TGTGCCAGTAGTCCTAGGAGGGGATCCATCCCCTACAATGAGCAGTTCTTC
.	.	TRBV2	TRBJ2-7	CASSVERLYSYEQYF	TGTGCCAGCAGTGTGGAACGCCTATACTCCTACGAGCAGTACTTC
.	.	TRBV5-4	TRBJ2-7	CASSLVYGGGGYEQYF	TGTGCCAGCAGCTTGGTTTATGGTGGAGGGGGCTACGAGCAGTACTTC
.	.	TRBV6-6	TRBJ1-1	CASSRQRGTEAFF	TGTGCCAGCAGTCGACAGCGGGGCACTGAAGCTTTCTTT
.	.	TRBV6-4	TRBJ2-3	CASSPGPLGGTDTQYF	TGTGCCAGCAGTCCTGGGCCGCTCGGGGGCACAGATACGCAGTATTTT
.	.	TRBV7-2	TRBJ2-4	CASSLGAGTTGNIQYF	TGTGCCAGCAGCCTTGGCGCCGGGACCACTGGAAACATTCAGTACTTC
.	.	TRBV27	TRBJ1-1	CASRYTGRNTEAFF	TGTGCCAGCAGATACACGGGACGGAACACTGAAGCTTTCTTT
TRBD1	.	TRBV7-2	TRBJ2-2	CASSLLGTGGAGELFF	TGTGCCAGCAGCTTACTCGGGACAGGGGGCGCCGGGGAGCTGTTTTTT
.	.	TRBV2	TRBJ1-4	CATMKASSNEKLFF	TGTGCCACCATGAAGGCCTCGTCTAATGAAAAACTGTTTTTT